Below are 18 T cell receptor beta chains sequenced from a single sample in a study of blood T cell repertoires in COVID-19. The method was immunoSEQ multiplex PCR; TCRdb's version includes in-frame clones alone and lacks a portion of them. The sample holds hundreds of thousands of clones; 80% to 90% are singletons and the top ten take 0.65% to 0.85%. The sample consisted of peripheral blood. These receptors were taken from a man aged 40-49 years with acute or convalescent COVID-19.

The chain uses TRBV11-2 and TRBJ2-7, with no clear D. Germline V lookup: CDR1 SGHAT, CDR2 FQNNGV. The V end lost 1 base, the J end lost 7 bases, and 8 bases lay between the germline ends. This CDR3 is 12 amino acids long. CDR3 coding DNA: TGTGCCAGCAGCTTAGCAATTTTGGAGCAGTACTTC. Protein product: CASSLAILEQYF.

In DNA, the CDR3 is TGTGCCAGCAGCCCTAGGCAGGGCCCAGATACGCAGTATTTT. Protein sequence: CASSPRQGPDTQYF. The V gene is TRBV9, the J gene TRBJ2-3; a weak D match, TRBD1 (5 bases). The ends were cut back, 4 bases at V and 4 bases at J, with 13 bases in the middle. CDR1 SGDLS and CDR2 YYNGEE come from the germline V gene. CDR3 length equals 14 residues.

V is TRBV6-5 and J is TRBJ1-4; TRBD1 might be the D (5 bases). This CDR3 is 15 amino acids long. The germline V gene has CDR1 MNHEY and CDR2 SVGAGI. V dropped 2 bases and J dropped 6 bases, with 13 bases sitting between them. The CDR3 spells CASSYGAGSHEKLFF. CDR3 bases: TGTGCCAGCAGTTACGGGGCAGGGTCACATGAAAAACTGTTTTTT.

This chain joins TRBV7-9 and TRBJ2-2; D remains ambiguous. The CDR3 spans 13 residues. The V end was cut by 4 bases, the J end by 7 bases, with 10 bases between. Germline V gives CDR1 SEHNR, CDR2 FQNEAQ (reference sequence). The CDR3 reads CASSSPARGELFF. The DNA for the CDR3 is TGTGCCAGCAGCTCCCCTGCGCGCGGGGAGCTGTTTTTT.

This clone was observed at least ten times. The rearrangement joins TRBV3-1 (or the pseudogene TRBV3-2) to TRBJ2-1; possible D gene TRBD2, 5 bases. There are 18 residues in the CDR3. CDR1 and CDR2 (germline): LGHDT, YNNKEL (reference sequence). V shed 0 bases and J shed 9 bases, with 24 bases lying between them. The CDR3 here is CASSQDPLQRPMGSEQFF. The CDR3 DNA reads TGTGCCAGCAGCCAAGATCCCCTTCAGCGGCCAATGGGTAGTGAGCAGTTCTTC.

This rearrangement joins TRBV25-1 to TRBJ1-2, with 12 bases fitting TRBD1. This CDR3 region has 17 residues. Germline CDR1 reads MGHDK; CDR2 reads SYGVNS. V lost 2 bases, J lost 6 bases, and 10 bases stayed unmatched. The CDR3 is CASSEAPGTGGKDGYTF. CDR3 bases: TGTGCCAGCAGTGAAGCCCCCGGGACAGGGGGCAAGGATGGCTACACCTTC.

The chain uses TRBV24-1 and TRBJ1-2; D is possibly TRBD1 (6 bases). The germline CDR1 and CDR2 sequences are KGHDR and SFDVKD. Trimming took 7 bases from V and 3 from J, leaving 8 bases between them. The length of the CDR3 is 12 residues. The CDR3 region is CATRGADYGYTF. CDR3 DNA: TGTGCCACCAGGGGGGCGGACTATGGCTACACCTTC.

This clone has a single count. This chain links TRBV6-5 with TRBJ1-2, with D unclear. The germline V and J ends were trimmed by 0 bases and 7 bases, with 12 bases remaining between them. Germline V gene data show CDR1 as MNHEY and CDR2 as SVGAGI. The CDR3 is 14 amino acids. This CDR3 is CASSYSLGRGGYTF. The CDR3 DNA follows: TGTGCCAGCAGTTACTCGTTGGGGAGAGGTGGCTACACCTTC.

DNA for the CDR3: TGTGCCAGCAGCCGAGAAAGCGGGGAGCTGTTTTTT. Encoded protein: CASSRESGELFF. The gene calls are TRBV9 and TRBJ2-2; D call uncertain. The CDR3 is made up of 12 amino acids. In germline, CDR1 is SGDLS, CDR2 YYNGEE. V was pared by 4 bases and J by 7 bases, with 8 bases between.

This clone turned up a few times. CDR3 coding DNA: TGTGCCAGCAGCCAAGGTACAGGAGACTCACCCCTCCACTTT. It codes for CASSQGTGDSPLHF. V is TRBV14 and J is TRBJ1-6; D possibly corresponds to TRBD1 (5 bases). Germline assignment: CDR1 SGHDN and CDR2 FVKESK. CDR3 length: 14 residues. V was shortened by 1 base and J by 10 bases, with 11 bases between the two germline ends.

This clone was seen a few times. V gene TRBV28 combines with J gene TRBJ2-1; TRBD2 aligns across 7 bases. J was trimmed by 7 bases and V by 1 base; bases with no gene match: 7. The CDR3 has 15 amino acids. Looked up from germline, CDR1 is MDHEN and CDR2 is SYDVKM. CDR3 bases: TGTGCCAGCAGTTTATTGGGGCTAGCGGAAAATGAGCAGTTCTTC. Its translation: CASSLLGLAENEQFF.

The J gene is TRBJ1-6, the V gene TRBV7-9, with TRBD1 matching over 7 bases. The V segment lost 5 bases and the J segment 9 bases; nucleotides outside the gene matches: 10. CDR1 is SEHNR and CDR2 is FQNEAQ in the germline V gene (reference sequence). The CDR3 contains 15 residues. The CDR3 nucleotides read TGTGCCAGCAGCAGAAGTCAGGGGGAGCGTTCACCCCTCCACTTT. The encoded protein is CASSRSQGERSPLHF.

Worth noting for this clone: Only one base separates this from a far larger clonotype, so it likely reflects a read error. The chain carries TRBV11-2 and TRBJ1-1; 7 bases are a match to TRBD1. CDR1 and CDR2 from the germline V gene are SGHAT and FQNNGV. V lost 2 bases, J lost 4 bases, and 1 base stayed unmatched. This CDR3 is built from 13 residues. As DNA, the CDR3 is TGTGCCAGCAGCTTAACAGGGGCCACTGAAGCTTTCTTT. Translated, it gives CASSLTGATEAFF.

The genes are TRBV18 and TRBJ1-6; maybe TRBD1 (6 bases). Trimming removed 6 bases from V and 10 bases from J, with 16 bases in between. The CDR3 has 14 residues. The germline V gene has CDR1 KGHSH and CDR2 LQKENI. This CDR3 is CASSRGGSKSPLHF. CDR3 DNA sequence: TGTGCCAGCTCCCGGGGGGGCTCTAAGTCACCCCTCCACTTT.

The V gene is TRBV18, the J gene TRBJ2-2; 7 nucleotides agree with TRBD1. Germline V gene data show CDR1 as KGHSH and CDR2 as LQKENI. V was clipped by 2 bases and J by 2 bases; unmatched bases: 5. CDR3 size: 16 residues. CDR3 protein: CASSPVQGINTGELFF. The CDR3, as DNA: TGTGCCAGCTCACCAGTACAGGGGATTAACACCGGGGAGCTGTTTTTT. Full variable domain (remainder filled in from reference TRBV18 and TRBJ2-2): NAGVMQNPRHLVRRRGQEARLRCSPMKGHSHVYWYRQLPEEGLKFMVYLQKENIIDESGMPKERFSAEFPKEGPSILRIQQVVRGDSAAYFCASSPVQGINTGELFFGEGSRLTVL.

This chain joins TRBV5-1 and TRBJ2-7; D might be TRBD1 (6 bases). The CDR3 length is 14 residues. V was trimmed by 2 bases and J by 0 bases, leaving 9 bases between them. Germline-derived CDR1 and CDR2 are SGHRS and YFSETQ. The CDR3: CASSFDRFSYEQYF. Here the CDR3 DNA reads TGCGCCAGCAGCTTTGACAGGTTCTCCTACGAGCAGTACTTC.

V usage is TRBV19 and J usage is TRBJ1-6; D is unresolved. V lost 6 bases to trimming and J lost 5 bases, with 8 bases between them. Germline assignment: CDR1 LNHDA and CDR2 SQIVND (reference sequence). The CDR3 length is 13 residues. The CDR3 protein is CASSEGHNSPLHF. As DNA, the CDR3 is TGTGCCAGTAGCGAGGGCCATAATTCACCCCTCCACTTT.

This clone was seen only a few times. In DNA, the CDR3 is TGTGCCAGCAGTTACTACTTGAGCGAGATCATGAACACTGAAGCTTTCTTT. Its protein product is CASSYYLSEIMNTEAFF. This chain uses TRBV6-2 or TRBV6-3 with TRBJ1-1, with no clear D. The germline V gene encodes CDR1 MNHEY and CDR2 SVGEGT. The CDR3 has 17 amino acids. Between the trimmed V and J ends, which lost 1 base and 0 bases, there was a span of 15 bases.